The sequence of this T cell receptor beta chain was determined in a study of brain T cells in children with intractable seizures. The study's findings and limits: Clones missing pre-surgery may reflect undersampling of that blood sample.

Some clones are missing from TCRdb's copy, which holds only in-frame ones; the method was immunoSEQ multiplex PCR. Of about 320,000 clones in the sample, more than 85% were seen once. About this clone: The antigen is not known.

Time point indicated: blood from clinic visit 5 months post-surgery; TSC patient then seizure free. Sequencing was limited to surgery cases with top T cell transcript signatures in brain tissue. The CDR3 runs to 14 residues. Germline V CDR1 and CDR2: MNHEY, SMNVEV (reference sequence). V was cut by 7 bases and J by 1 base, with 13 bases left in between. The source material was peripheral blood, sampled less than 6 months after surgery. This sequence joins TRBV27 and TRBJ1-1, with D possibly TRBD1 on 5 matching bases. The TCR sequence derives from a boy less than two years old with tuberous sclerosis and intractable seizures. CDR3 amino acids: CASTTDFANTEAFF. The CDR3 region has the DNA TGTGCCAGCACGACAGACTTTGCGAACACTGAAGCTTTCTTT.